Listed here are 26 T cell receptor beta chains from one sample, sequenced in a study of blood T cells in healthy people across ages. With a J-beta primer mix and a sample-barcoded 5' primer, a second PCR ran roughly 7 to 11 cycles. MiXCR was run by TCRdb on the 5' RACE reads, yielding one entry per CDR3 protein. This sample has 1.5 million to 2 million distinct CDR3 sequences, with around 40% found just once. The sample consisted of blood. Source of these receptors: a human donor in good health.

The genes are TRBV6-1 and TRBJ2-4, with 9 bases identical to TRBD1. The DNA end is a closer match to TRBJ2-5, so the J assignment may be wrong. This CDR3 is 17 amino acids long. The germline V gene encodes CDR1 MNHNS and CDR2 SASEGT. The CDR3 bases are TGTGCCAGCAGCCCTAATCAAGGACAGGGGAAGTTAGAGACCCAGTACTTC. Translated: CASSPNQGQGKLETQYF.

The chain carries TRBV7-2 and TRBJ2-1; D gene ambiguous. Germline CDR1 reads SGHTA; CDR2 reads FQGNSA. The V end was cut by 4 bases, the J end by 8 bases, with 12 bases between. The CDR3 extends over 13 amino acids. The CDR3 nucleotides read TGTGCCAGCAGCTCTAGGCAGCGCTATGAGCAGTTCTTC. Translated, it gives CASSSRQRYEQFF.

The chain joins TRBV13 to TRBJ2-2; TRBD1 is a possible D gene (5 bases). The germline V gene encodes CDR1 PRHDT and CDR2 FYEKMQ (reference sequence). There are 15 residues in the CDR3. V lost 5 bases and J lost 3, with 13 bases in between. CDR3 nucleotide sequence: TGTGCCAGCAGCCTGGGGCAGATATACACCGGGGAGCTGTTTTTT. Its protein is CASSLGQIYTGELFF.

The chain recombines TRBV7-2 with TRBJ1-6; possible D gene TRBD1, 6 bases. The germline CDR1 and CDR2 sequences are SGHTA and FQGNSA. This CDR3 comprises 15 residues. V lost 5 bases and J lost 7, with 15 bases in between. The CDR3: CASSPRTVWNSPLHF. The CDR3 DNA follows: TGTGCCAGCAGCCCCCGGACAGTATGGAATTCACCCCTCCACTTT. Filled out from reference TRBV7-2 and TRBJ1-6, the complete variable domain reads GAGVSQSPSNKVTEKGKDVELRCDPISGHTALYWYRQSLGQGLEFLIYFQGNSAPDKSGLPSDRFSAERTGGSVSTLTIQRTQQEDSAVYLCASSPRTVWNSPLHFGNGTRLTVT.

The chain combines TRBV9 with TRBJ1-2, with no clear D. CDR3 length: 15 residues. Trimming took 0 bases from V and 5 from J, leaving 14 bases between them. The germline CDR1 and CDR2 sequences are SGDLS and YYNGEE. CDR3 protein: CASSVAQNSLYGYTF. The CDR3 DNA reads as TGTGCCAGCAGCGTAGCTCAGAACAGCCTATATGGCTACACCTTC.

This clonotype was counted between two and nine times. J is TRBJ2-3 and V is TRBV15; D not resolved. CDR1 is LNHNV and CDR2 is YYDKDF in the germline V gene (reference sequence). This CDR3 is built from 15 residues. Trimming cost V 2 bases and J 1 base, with 10 bases left between them. In DNA, the CDR3 is TGTGCCACCAGCAGATCCAGCTCCGGCACAGATACGCAGTATTTT. Its translation is CATSRSSSGTDTQYF. Supplemented by reference TRBV15 and TRBJ2-3, the full variable domain reads DAMVIQNPRYQVTQFGKPVTLSCSQTLNHNVMYWYQQKSSQAPKLLFHYYDKDFNNEADTPDNFQSRRPNTSFCFLDIRSPGLGDTAMYLCATSRSSSGTDTQYFGPGTRLTVL.

Only a few counts were recorded for this clonotype. The rearrangement joins TRBV7-2 to TRBJ1-2; D gene ambiguous. Trimming pared 1 base from V and 3 bases from J, leaving 15 bases between. CDR1 SGHTA and CDR2 FQGNSA come from the germline V gene. The CDR3 consists of 16 residues. CDR3 nucleotides: TGTGCCAGCAGCTTAGGGGGAGAGGGTCGGGACTATGGCTACACCTTC. This gives the protein CASSLGGEGRDYGYTF.

The chain employs TRBV3-1 and TRBJ1-5; perhaps TRBD1 as D (6 bases). V lost 4 bases to trimming and J lost 3 bases, with 13 bases between them. CDR1 is LGHDT, CDR2 YNNKEL, per germline (reference sequence). The CDR3 is 15 residues long. The CDR3 sequence is CASSRTGQINQPQHF. The CDR3 coding sequence is TGTGCCAGCAGCCGGACCGGACAGATCAATCAGCCCCAGCATTTT.

This clonotype came up a few times. The chain combines TRBV6-6 with TRBJ2-5, with 7 bases that match TRBD2. CDR1 is MNHNY and CDR2 is SVGAGI in the germline V gene (reference sequence). The length of the CDR3 is 14 residues. The V gene end was trimmed by 4 bases and the J gene end by 4 bases; junction bases not matched to a gene: 6. The CDR3: CASSFLGEGETQYF. DNA of the CDR3: TGTGCCAGCAGTTTCCTAGGGGAGGGAGAGACCCAGTACTTC.

This chain links TRBV29-1 with TRBJ2-5; 7 positions agree with TRBD2. The V gene end was trimmed by 5 bases and the J gene end by 2 bases; junction bases not matched to a gene: 8. This CDR3 has 14 amino acids. Looked up from germline, CDR1 is SQVTM and CDR2 is ANQGSEA. CDR3 region: CSVWPSGKQETQYF. Written as DNA, the CDR3 is TGCAGCGTTTGGCCTAGCGGCAAACAAGAGACCCAGTACTTC.

This chain uses TRBV20-1 with TRBJ1-1; D remains ambiguous. The CDR3 covers 14 residues. V was clipped by 3 bases and J by 2 bases, with 13 bases between them. Germline lookup yields CDR1 DFQATT and CDR2 SNEGSKA (reference sequence). CDR3 loop: CSASDWAFNTEAFF. The CDR3 DNA reads TGCAGTGCTAGTGATTGGGCTTTCAACACTGAAGCTTTCTTT.

This chain joins TRBV9 and TRBJ1-1; perhaps TRBD1 as D (5 bases). The CDR3 loop spans 14 amino acids. Trimming stripped 3 bases from V and 1 base from J, with 10 bases between. Germline CDR1 SGDLS, CDR2 YYNGEE. The CDR3 loop reads CASSAGQSNTEAFF. As DNA, the CDR3 is TGTGCCAGCAGCGCCGGACAATCGAACACTGAAGCTTTCTTT.

A note on this clonotype: A read error may be the cause here, since a much bigger clone is one base away. This sequence joins TRBV6-5 and TRBJ1-5, with D unclear. Trimming stripped 5 bases from V and 3 bases from J, with 5 bases between. Germline CDR1 MNHEY, CDR2 SVGAGI. The CDR3 sequence is 12 residues long. The CDR3 DNA reads TGTGCCAGCAGTCAGAACAATCAGCCCCAGCATTTT. Translation: CASSQNNQPQHF.

For the CDR3, the DNA is TGTGCCAGCAGCTTAGGCCTCATTAGGTACACTGAAGCTTTCTTT. This translates into CASSLGLIRYTEAFF. This chain connects TRBV7-3 to TRBJ1-1; D not resolved. Germline V CDR1 and CDR2: SGHTA, FQGTGA. V dropped 2 bases and J dropped 3 bases, with 13 bases sitting between them. The CDR3 contains 15 residues.

A remark on this clonotype: One end of the junction varies from germline; a read error may be responsible. The CDR3 sequence: CASSLGSTKNYGHTF. The CDR3 DNA sequence: TGTGCCAGCAGCTTAGGTAGTACAAAAAACTATGGCCACACCTTC. The chain has TRBV7-9 and TRBJ1-2; D gene ambiguous. The CDR3 spans 15 residues. Germline V lookup: CDR1 SEHNR, CDR2 FQNEAQ (reference sequence).

The CDR3 coding sequence is TGTGCCAGCAGTTTTAGCGGGGGCCAGTACAATGAGCAGTTCTTC. It translates to CASSFSGGQYNEQFF. J is TRBJ2-1 and V is TRBV12-3 or TRBV12-4; 9 bases are shared with TRBD2. There are 15 residues in the CDR3. Trimming took 3 bases from V and 4 from J; bases not matched to a gene: 4.

This chain connects TRBV27 to TRBJ2-4; 7 nucleotides align to TRBD1. The J call is in doubt because the DNA end fits TRBJ2-5 better. CDR3 length: 17 amino acids. The germline gives CDR1 MNHEY, CDR2 SMNVEV (reference sequence). Here the CDR3 reads CASSRIFRDSSQETQYF. The CDR3, as DNA: TGTGCCAGCAGTCGAATTTTCCGGGACAGCAGCCAAGAGACCCAGTACTTC.

V usage is TRBV10-3 and J usage is TRBJ2-5, with 7 bases matching TRBD2. CDR3 size: 14 residues. Germline CDR1 is ENHRY and CDR2 is SYGVKD. The J segment lost 2 bases and the V segment lost 4 bases, leaving 4 bases of the junction unmatched. The CDR3 sequence is CAISVGGTQETQYF. The CDR3, as DNA: TGTGCCATCAGTGTGGGAGGGACGCAAGAGACCCAGTACTTC.

The chain links TRBV7-9 to TRBJ2-1, with 8 bases identical to TRBD2. J lost 7 bases, V lost 5 bases, and 13 bases had no gene match. CDR3 length equals 16 residues. CDR1 and CDR2 (germline): SEHNR, FQNEAQ (reference sequence). In nucleotides, the CDR3 is TGTGCCAGCAGCCCATTGGATAGCGGGGAGGGGAATGAGCAGTTCTTC. Its translation is CASSPLDSGEGNEQFF.

For this clonotype: Germline is not matched at one junction end, which may reflect a read error. The chain recombines TRBV5-6 with TRBJ2-1; no clear D. The CDR3 has 11 amino acids. Germline V gene sequence: CDR1 SGHDT, CDR2 YYEEEE. The CDR3 region is CTSNWANEQFF. CDR3 nucleotides: TGTACCAGCAATTGGGCTAATGAGCAGTTCTTC.

The J gene is TRBJ2-3, the V gene TRBV20-1; 12 nucleotides match TRBD2. V lost 5 bases to trimming and J lost 3 bases; unmatched junction nucleotides: 6. There are 15 residues in the CDR3. Germline-derived CDR1 and CDR2 are DFQATT and SNEGSKA (reference sequence). For the CDR3, the DNA is TGCAGTGCTGCTCTAGCGGGGGGGCCTACAGATACGCAGTATTTT. It is translated as CSAALAGGPTDTQYF.

This chain uses TRBV15 with TRBJ2-3; D is unclear. Germline V gene sequence: CDR1 LNHNV, CDR2 YYDKDF (reference sequence). Trimming cost V 7 bases and J 2 bases, with 16 bases left between them. The CDR3 has 15 residues. The CDR3 here is CATTDPSVYTDTQYF. The CDR3 DNA follows: TGTGCCACCACGGACCCGTCTGTTTACACAGATACGCAGTATTTT.

The chain combines TRBV7-2 with TRBJ1-1; no definite D call. Trimming pared 1 base from V and 4 bases from J, leaving 10 bases between. The CDR3 extends over 14 amino acids. In germline, CDR1 is SGHTA, CDR2 FQGNSA. Here the CDR3 reads CASSLVTSSTEAFF. In DNA form, the CDR3 reads TGTGCCAGCAGCTTAGTCACCTCGTCCACTGAAGCTTTCTTT.

CDR3 coding DNA: TGTGCCAGCAGCTTAGGTAGCACCCGCGCCACAGATACGCAGTATTTT. Residues: CASSLGSTRATDTQYF. The rearrangement uses TRBV11-3 and TRBJ2-3; D unresolved. The germline V gene has CDR1 SGHNT and CDR2 YENEEA. Between the trimmed V and J ends, which lost 1 base and 2 bases, there was a span of 13 bases. CDR3 length: 16 amino acids.

On this clonotype itself: The junction departs from germline at one end; a sequencing error may be responsible. The chain recombines TRBV12-3 or TRBV12-4 with TRBJ2-4, with unresolved D. The J call may be in error: the DNA end matches TRBJ2-5 better. The CDR3 has 13 residues. The CDR3 DNA is TGTGCCAGCAGTTTGGGCAGCCAAGGGACCCAGTACTTC. Its translation: CASSLGSQGTQYF.

This clonotype was found once. The V call is TRBV6-2 or TRBV6-3, the J call TRBJ2-1; 9 positions match TRBD2. The CDR3 has 14 residues. The V gene end was trimmed by 7 bases and the J gene end by 7 bases; junction bases not matched to a gene: 8. Per germline, CDR1 MNHEY and CDR2 SVGEGT. CDR3 nucleotide sequence: TGTGCCAGCACCTCAGCGGGGGGATTAAATGAGCAGTTCTTC. Amino acid sequence: CASTSAGGLNEQFF.